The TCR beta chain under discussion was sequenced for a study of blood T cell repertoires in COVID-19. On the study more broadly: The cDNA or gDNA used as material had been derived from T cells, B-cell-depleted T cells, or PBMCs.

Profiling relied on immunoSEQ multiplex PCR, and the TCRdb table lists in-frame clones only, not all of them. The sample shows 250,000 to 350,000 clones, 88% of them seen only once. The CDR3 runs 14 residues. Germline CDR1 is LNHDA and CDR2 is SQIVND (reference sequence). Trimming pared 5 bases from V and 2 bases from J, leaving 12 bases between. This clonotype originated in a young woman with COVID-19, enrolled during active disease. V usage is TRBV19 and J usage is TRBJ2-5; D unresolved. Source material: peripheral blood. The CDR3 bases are TGTGCCAGTAGTTCGAGACTGTCGCAAGAGACCCAGTACTTC. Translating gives CASSSRLSQETQYF.